One and the same sample provided the 5 T cell receptor beta chains below, sequenced in a study of OX40 agonist ivuxolimab in advanced cancers. Method: immunoSEQ multiplex PCR; TCRdb's copy keeps in-frame clones and lacks some. The sample includes about 45,000 clones, less than 90% of them seen just once. This specimen was CD4+ or CD8+ T cells sorted from blood, taken in a trial of the OX40 agonist ivuxolimab. The receptors derive from an adult with an advanced solid tumor such as melanoma, head and neck, liver or kidney cancer.

The V and J genes are TRBV30 and TRBJ2-3; no clear D gene. V was shortened by 3 bases and J by 0 bases, with 10 bases between the two germline ends. The CDR3 runs to 14 residues. Germline values: CDR1 GTSNPN, CDR2 SVGIG (reference sequence). This CDR3 reads CAWRQTASTDTQYF. In DNA form, the CDR3 reads TGTGCCTGGAGACAGACCGCTAGCACAGATACGCAGTATTTT.

V usage is TRBV7-2 and J usage is TRBJ2-7; 8 bases map to TRBD2. V gave up 3 bases and J gave up 6 bases; unmatched junction bases: 7. Germline CDR1 SGHTA, CDR2 FQGNSA. The CDR3 has 14 residues. The CDR3 coding sequence is TGTGCCAGCAGCTTTACGGGAGGGCCCCTCGAGCAGTACTTC. Its protein is CASSFTGGPLEQYF. The full variable domain, with the rest looked up from reference TRBV7-2 and TRBJ2-7, is GAGVSQSPSNKVTEKGKDVELRCDPISGHTALYWYRQSLGQGLEFLIYFQGNSAPDKSGLPSDRFSAERTGGSVSTLTIQRTQQEDSAVYLCASSFTGGPLEQYFGPGTRLTVT.

This chain uses TRBV7-9 with TRBJ1-1; D gene uncertain. The CDR3 runs 16 residues. With 5 bases removed from V and 11 bases from J, the gap between germline ends came to 27 bases. Germline CDR1 reads SEHNR; CDR2 reads FQNEAQ (reference sequence). The CDR3 nucleotides are TGTGCCAGCAGCCCGAGAGACGGAGCCCCGCCGAAGTGGGCTTTCTTT. Residues: CASSPRDGAPPKWAFF.

The table lists this clone with a count of one. The chain has TRBV25-1 and TRBJ2-2, with D perhaps being TRBD1 or TRBD2 (5 bases each). The germline gives CDR1 MGHDK, CDR2 SYGVNS. The CDR3 is made up of 16 amino acids. Between the trimmed V and J ends, which lost 5 bases and 5 bases, there was a span of 18 bases. CDR3 residues: CASSIGRGVGTGELFF. CDR3 sequence (DNA): TGTGCCAGCAGTATCGGAAGGGGAGTTGGAACCGGGGAGCTGTTTTTT. The full variable domain, rest sourced from reference TRBV25-1 and TRBJ2-2, is EADIYQTPRYLVIGTGKKITLECSQTMGHDKMYWYQQDPGMELHLIHYSYGVNSTEKGDLSSESTVSRIRTEHFPLTLESARPSHTSQYLCASSIGRGVGTGELFFGEGSRLTVL.

This chain links TRBV6-1 with TRBJ1-5, with 7 bases matching TRBD1. Trimming at V came to 4 bases and at J to 2 bases, leaving 11 bases not matched to a gene. This CDR3 has 17 residues. Looked up from germline, CDR1 is MNHNS and CDR2 is SASEGT. CDR3 sequence: CASSGRSEGAGNQPQHF. CDR3 bases: TGTGCCAGCAGTGGGAGGAGTGAGGGGGCGGGCAATCAGCCCCAGCATTTT.